This note documents a single T cell receptor (beta chain) sequence. Its antigen is still unknown. Those who donated, Caucasian adults without exception, all lived in Nashville, Tennessee. These data originate in a study of shared clonotypes between healthy human individuals. The authors ran unsorted PBMC replicate PCRs on about 320 ng DNA, about 30,000 T cell genomes. Repertoires were generated with immunoSEQ multiplex PCR, while TCRdb's copy carries only in-frame clones and drops some. The sample yields hundreds of thousands of clones, just over 75% seen once. This CDR3 region has 15 residues. Germline loops: CDR1 GTSNPN, CDR2 SVGIG (reference sequence). Trimming removed 1 base from V and 2 bases from J, with 11 bases in between. Regarding the study as a whole: Collection of samples was limited to blood; tissue repertoires likely differ.

The chain employs TRBV30 and TRBJ2-2; possibly TRBD2 for D (5 bases). Material: PBMCs. This receptor was taken from a woman aged 40-49 years in good health. Some clones in this sample may be carry-over from other donors' samples. CDR3 in DNA: TGTGCCTGGAGTGCCAGGACTTTCAACACCGGGGAGCTGTTTTTT. Its protein is CAWSARTFNTGELFF.